A selection of T cell receptor beta chains follows, all from one sample in a study of T cell responses to AZD1222 COVID-19 vaccine. The method was immunoSEQ multiplex PCR; TCRdb's version includes in-frame clones alone and lacks a portion of them. Found here are 250,000 to 300,000 clones, almost 95% of them singletons; the top ten hold roughly 0.51%. Specimen: peripheral blood, collected 28 days after the second AZD1222 dose. The source is an adult who received the AZD1222 COVID-19 vaccine. CDR3s include the opening cysteine and the closing phenylalanine or tryptophan. D genes are given only for firm matches. Some rows mark clone size as missing; the rest say once, few, many or name a class of expanded clone.

once | TRBJ2-5 | TRBV28 | TRBD1 | TGTGCCAGCAGCATCGACAGGGCAGAGACCCAGTACTTC | CASSIDRAETQYF
. | TRBJ1-1 | TRBV5-4 | . | TGTGCCGTCCGGCACGGGGACACTGAAGCTTTCTTT | CAVRHGDTEAFF
. | TRBJ2-1 | TRBV10-1 | TRBD2 | TGCGCCAGCAGTCCGGGACTAGCGGGCCAGAATGAGCAGTTCTTC | CASSPGLAGQNEQFF
. | TRBJ1-3 | TRBV29-1 | . | TGCAGCGTTGGATTGGGAAACACCATATATTTT | CSVGLGNTIYF
. | TRBJ2-3 | TRBV13 | . | TGTGCCAGCAGCTTAAAGGATACGCAGTATTTT | CASSLKDTQYF
. | TRBJ2-1 | TRBV7-9 | TRBD1 | TGTGCCAGCAGCCTACAGGGGTCCGAGAACAATGAGCAGTTCTTC | CASSLQGSENNEQFF
. | TRBJ2-3 | TRBV5-5 | TRBD1 | TGTGCCAGCAGCTTGCAGGGGGCAGATACGCAGTATTTT | CASSLQGADTQYF
. | TRBJ1-5 | TRBV20-1 | . | TGCAGTGCTAGTTCCCCCACCAATCCAGATAATCAGCCCCAGCATTTT | CSASSPTNPDNQPQHF
. | TRBJ1-2 | TRBV29-1 | . | TGCAGCGTTGGCCCAGGGGGCTACACCTTC | CSVGPGGYTF
. | TRBJ2-1 | TRBV11-1 | . | TGTGCCAGCAGCTTACAGGGAGGCGGATCCTACAATGAGCAGTTCTTC | CASSLQGGGSYNEQFF
. | TRBJ1-1 | TRBV5-1 | . | TGCGCCAGCAGCCTGGAGAACATGAACACTGAAGCTTTCTTT | CASSLENMNTEAFF
few | TRBJ1-1 | TRBV28 | . | TGTGCCAGCAGTCGAAGGGCGCCGGGCACTGAAGCTTTCTTT | CASSRRAPGTEAFF
. | TRBJ1-2 | TRBV6-2/TRBV6-3 | . | TGTGCCAGCAGTTACGATCCGGGCGTCTATGGCTACACCTTC | CASSYDPGVYGYTF
. | TRBJ1-2 | TRBV7-9 | . | TGTGCCAGCAGCTTAGGTGCCGAAGGATTCTATGGCTACACCTTC | CASSLGAEGFYGYTF
. | TRBJ2-5 | TRBV28 | . | TGTGCCAGCAGGGCCAGGTATAGAGAGACCCAGTACTTC | CASRARYRETQYF
. | TRBJ1-4 | TRBV18 | . | TGTGCCAGCTCACGCTCCGGTGGGGAAAAACTGTTTTTT | CASSRSGGEKLFF
. | TRBJ2-3 | TRBV3-1/TRBV3-2 | TRBD2 | TGTGCCAGCAGCCAAGATGGACTAGCGGGGACAGATACGCAGTATTTT | CASSQDGLAGTDTQYF
few | TRBJ1-1 | TRBV10-3 | . | TGTGCCATCGGAGACACTGAAGCTTTCTTT | CAIGDTEAFF
. | TRBJ1-3 | TRBV18 | . | TGTGCCAGCTCACCCAGGACAGAGGCGGGAAACACCATATATTTT | CASSPRTEAGNTIYF
once | TRBJ2-5 | TRBV3-1/TRBV3-2 | TRBD2 | TGTGCCAGCAGCTACGGACTAGCGGAAGAGACCCAGTACTTC | CASSYGLAEETQYF
once | TRBJ2-1 | TRBV28 | . | TGTGCCAGCGGCCTCAGGGTTGAGCAGTTCTTC | CASGLRVEQFF
. | TRBJ1-1 | TRBV5-1 | . | TGCGCCAGCAGCTTCGGAGGGCTGAACACTGAAGCTTTCTTT | CASSFGGLNTEAFF
. | TRBJ1-5 | TRBV20-1 | . | TGCAGTGCTAGTTTAGGTCAGCCCCAGCATTTT | CSASLGQPQHF
. | TRBJ2-2 | TRBV6-6 | TRBD2 | TGTGCCAGCAGTCTAGCGGGAGGGCCGGGAACCGGGGAGCTGTTTTTT | CASSLAGGPGTGELFF
. | TRBJ2-1 | TRBV11-3 | . | TGTGCCAGCAGCCCCCCGTCGTGGCCCAATGAGCAGTTCTTC | CASSPPSWPNEQFF
. | TRBJ1-2 | TRBV5-5 | . | TGTGCCAGCAGCTTGGGGGAGACACCCGACTATGGCTACACCTTC | CASSLGETPDYGYTF
. | TRBJ2-5 | TRBV5-1 | TRBD1 | TGCGCCAGCAGCTCTGGGACAGTACAAGAGACCCAGTACTTC | CASSSGTVQETQYF
. | TRBJ2-7 | TRBV4-3 | . | TGCGCCAGCAGCCAAGAATGGGCTTTCTCCTACGAGCAGTACTTC | CASSQEWAFSYEQYF
. | TRBJ2-2 | TRBV12-5 | . | TGTGCTAGTGGTTTCGGCGGCGGGGAGCTGTTTTTT | CASGFGGGELFF
. | TRBJ2-1 | TRBV13 | TRBD2 | TGTGCCAGCAGCGTCCCGGGACTAGCGGACCGATACAATGAGCAGTTCTTC | CASSVPGLADRYNEQFF
. | TRBJ2-1 | TRBV6-4 | . | TGTGCCAGCAGTGAAGGGGACCCACCTTCTTATGAGCAGTTCTTC | CASSEGDPPSYEQFF
few | TRBJ2-1 | TRBV12-3/TRBV12-4 | . | TGTGCCAGCAGTGAGCGGAGGGGTAATGAGCAGTTCTTC | CASSERRGNEQFF
. | TRBJ1-2 | TRBV4-3 | . | TGCGCCAGCAGCCAAGATGGGGGGAGAGGGTATGGCTACACCTTC | CASSQDGGRGYGYTF
. | TRBJ2-1 | TRBV14 | . | TGTGCCAGCAGGGCTAAGTTAGGTTTGGGGAATGAGCAGTTCTTC | CASRAKLGLGNEQFF
. | TRBJ2-2 | TRBV5-4 | . | TGTGCCAGCAGCCCTGGGGCCTCTAGCGTGAACACCGGGGAGCTGTTTTTT | CASSPGASSVNTGELFF
. | TRBJ1-1 | TRBV3-1/TRBV3-2 | . | TGTGCCAGCAGCCAAGAGGGAATGAACACTGAAGCTTTCTTT | CASSQEGMNTEAFF
. | TRBJ1-6 | TRBV7-3 | . | TGTGCCAGCAGCTCCAGGGTTGGGGATTCACCCCTCCACTTT | CASSSRVGDSPLHF
. | TRBJ2-2 | TRBV6-1 | TRBD1 | TGTGCCAGCAGTGACAGGGGGCTGTACACCGGGGAGCTGTTTTTT | CASSDRGLYTGELFF
. | TRBJ2-5 | TRBV6-5 | TRBD2 | TGTGCCAGCAGTTACGGACTAGCGGGAGAGACCCAGTACTTC | CASSYGLAGETQYF
. | TRBJ1-3 | TRBV5-1 | . | TGCGCCAGCAGCTTGTCCGGGGGTGATGGAAACACCATATATTTT | CASSLSGGDGNTIYF
. | TRBJ2-1 | TRBV7-8 | . | TGTGCCAGCAGCTTAGGAGAGTTGAAGGGGAATGAGCAGTTCTTC | CASSLGELKGNEQFF
. | TRBJ2-5 | TRBV7-9 | . | TGTGCCAGCAGCCCTCAACCTGTAAGAGAGACCCAGTACTTC | CASSPQPVRETQYF
. | TRBJ2-7 | TRBV20-1 | . | TGCAGTGCCAGTCCGGGACAACTAAGCTCCTACGAGCAGTACTTC | CSASPGQLSSYEQYF
. | TRBJ2-5 | TRBV5-6 | . | TGTGCCAGCAGCTTTACAGGTACCCAAGAGACCCAGTACTTC | CASSFTGTQETQYF
. | TRBJ1-2 | TRBV19 | TRBD1 | TGTGCCAGTAGCCTGAGACAGGGTGACTATGGCTACACCTTC | CASSLRQGDYGYTF
once | TRBJ2-3 | TRBV6-6 | TRBD2 | TGTGCCAGCAGTCCGGGACTACCTTCAGATACGCAGTATTTT | CASSPGLPSDTQYF
. | TRBJ2-7 | TRBV11-2 | . | TGTGCCAGCAGCTTAGGGGTTCGGGTTTCGGCCACCTACGAGCAGTACTTC | CASSLGVRVSATYEQYF
few | TRBJ2-6 | TRBV13 | TRBD1 | TGTGCCAGCAGCGCCCGGGACAGGGGGCAACTAGGGGCCAACGTCCTGACTTTC | CASSARDRGQLGANVLTF
. | TRBJ1-4 | TRBV6-1 | . | TGTGCCAGCAGTGAATGGGGGGGTGCTAATGAAAAACTGTTTTTT | CASSEWGGANEKLFF
. | TRBJ1-6 | TRBV7-2 | TRBD1 | TGTGCCAGCAGCAAGTCGACAGGGGATTCACCCCTCCACTTT | CASSKSTGDSPLHF
. | TRBJ2-5 | TRBV7-2 | TRBD2 | TGTGCCAGCAAAGCGGGACTACAAGAGACCCAGTACTTC | CASKAGLQETQYF
. | TRBJ2-7 | TRBV7-2 | TRBD1 | TGTGCCAGCAGCTTCGACAGGGCTTACTACGAGCAGTACTTC | CASSFDRAYYEQYF
. | TRBJ1-1 | TRBV5-1 | TRBD1 | TGCGCCAGCAGCTTTTACAGGGGGCAGGGCACTGAAGCTTTCTTT | CASSFYRGQGTEAFF
. | TRBJ2-7 | TRBV5-1 | . | TGCGCCAGCAGCTTGAGAGGGTACGAGCAGTACTTC | CASSLRGYEQYF
. | TRBJ2-4 | TRBV14 | TRBD1 | TGTGCCAGCAGCCAACAGGGGGTTGGAAACATTCAGTACTTC | CASSQQGVGNIQYF
. | TRBJ2-1 | TRBV3-1/TRBV3-2 | TRBD1 | TGTGCCAGCAGCCCCTTCACCGGGACAGGGCCCTACAATGAGCAGTTCTTC | CASSPFTGTGPYNEQFF
. | TRBJ2-7 | TRBV4-1 | . | TGCGCCAGCAGTCAGGGGGGATTAACCTCCTACGAGCAGTACTTC | CASSQGGLTSYEQYF
. | TRBJ1-5 | TRBV19 | . | TGTGCCAGTAGTATAGCAGGGATCCGGGCCCAGCCCCAGCATTTT | CASSIAGIRAQPQHF
. | TRBJ2-1 | TRBV19 | . | TGTGCCAGTAGTGGGGGGTTCCGAGGCTCCTACAATGAGCAGTTCTTC | CASSGGFRGSYNEQFF
. | TRBJ2-7 | TRBV4-1 | . | TGCGCCAGCAGCCAAGGGCTACGTGACGGAGGGCAGTACTTC | CASSQGLRDGGQYF